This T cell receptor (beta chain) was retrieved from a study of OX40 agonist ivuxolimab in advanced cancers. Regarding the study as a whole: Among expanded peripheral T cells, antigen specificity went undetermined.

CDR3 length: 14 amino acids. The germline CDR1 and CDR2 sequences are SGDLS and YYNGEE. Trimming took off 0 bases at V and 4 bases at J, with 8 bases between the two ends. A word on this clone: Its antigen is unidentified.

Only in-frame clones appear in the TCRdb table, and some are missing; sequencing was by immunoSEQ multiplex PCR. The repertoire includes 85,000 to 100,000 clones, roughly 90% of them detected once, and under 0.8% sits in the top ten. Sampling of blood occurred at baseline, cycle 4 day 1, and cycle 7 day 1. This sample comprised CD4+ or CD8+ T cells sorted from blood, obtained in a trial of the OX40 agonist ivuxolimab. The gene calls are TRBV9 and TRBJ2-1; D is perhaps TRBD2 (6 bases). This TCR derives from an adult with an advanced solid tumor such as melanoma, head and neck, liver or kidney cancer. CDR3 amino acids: CASSVGDSYNEQFF. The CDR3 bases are TGTGCCAGCAGCGTAGGGGACTCTTACAATGAGCAGTTCTTC. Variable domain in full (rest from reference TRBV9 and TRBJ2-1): DSGVTQTPKHLITATGQRVTLRCSPRSGDLSVYWYQQSLDQGLQFLIQYYNGEERAKGNILERFSAQQFPDLHSELNLSSLELGDSALYFCASSVGDSYNEQFFGPGTRLTVL.